The rows below give T cell receptor beta chains drawn from one sample of a study of blood T cell repertoires in COVID-19. Clones were sequenced by immunoSEQ multiplex PCR, and TCRdb holds only the in-frame ones, with some missing. This table has tens of thousands of clones, approximately 84% appearing once. The sample consisted of peripheral blood. These receptors all stem from a man aged 45-65 years with acute or convalescent COVID-19. The CDR3 runs from the conserved cysteine through the conserved F or W. D genes are given only for firm matches. The size entry is marked missing in some rows and otherwise reads once, few, many or a size class.

V gene	clone size	D gene	CDR3 length	J gene	CDR3 DNA	CDR3 protein
TRBV6-5	-	-	14	TRBJ1-1	TGTGCCAGCAGTTCAGACAGACTGAACACTGAAGCTTTCTTT	CASSSDRLNTEAFF
TRBV6-5	-	-	16	TRBJ1-5	TGTGCCAGCAGTTACTCTGGGCAGGGTGGCAATCAGCCCCAGCATTTT	CASSYSGQGGNQPQHF
TRBV6-5	-	TRBD1	14	TRBJ1-5	TGTGCCAGCAAGGAGACAGGGGGCAATCAGCCCCAGCATTTT	CASKETGGNQPQHF
TRBV6-6	-	TRBD1	16	TRBJ1-3	TGTGCCAGCAGTCGACACCGGGACAGGGGAGAAAACACCATATATTTT	CASSRHRDRGENTIYF
TRBV3-1/TRBV3-2	few	-	15	TRBJ1-1	TGTGCCAGCAGCCAAGCTGGGGGGGAGTGGACTGAAGCTTTCTTT	CASSQAGGEWTEAFF
TRBV27	-	-	13	TRBJ2-7	TGTGCCAGCAGTTTCGGGGTCTCCTACGAGCAGTACTTC	CASSFGVSYEQYF
TRBV13	once	TRBD2	18	TRBJ2-3	TGTGCCAGCAGCTCAGAGGGGATGAGCGGGAGTCGCACAGATACGCAGTATTTT	CASSSEGMSGSRTDTQYF
TRBV2	-	TRBD2	15	TRBJ2-1	TGTGCCAGCAGTCGGCGGGGGGTCTCCTACAATGAGCAGTTCTTC	CASSRRGVSYNEQFF
TRBV5-1	-	TRBD1	17	TRBJ2-3	TGCGCCAGCAGCTTGCCCAGGGGGCAGGGTCGCACAGATACGCAGTATTTT	CASSLPRGQGRTDTQYF
TRBV13	-	TRBD1	13	TRBJ2-7	TGTGCCAGCAGCCGGGGACAGAGCTACGAGCAGTACTTC	CASSRGQSYEQYF
TRBV24-1	-	-	11	TRBJ2-1	TGTGCCACCAGTCTGTACAATGAGCAGTTCTTC	CATSLYNEQFF
TRBV19	-	-	14	TRBJ1-3	TGTGCCAGTAGTATAGAGAACAGGGTGGACACCATATATTTT	CASSIENRVDTIYF
TRBV7-9	-	TRBD1	15	TRBJ2-3	TGTGCCAGCAGCCCGACAGGGGCCAGCACAGATACGCAGTATTTT	CASSPTGASTDTQYF
TRBV7-3	-	TRBD2	16	TRBJ2-2	TGTGCCAGCAGCTCCCAGGCGGCGGGAGGGGCCGGGGAGCTGTTTTTT	CASSSQAAGGAGELFF
TRBV28	-	TRBD2	20	TRBJ2-3	TGTGCCAGCAGCCGGAACACCGGGACTAGCGGCAGGGAGATTTCAGATACGCAGTATTTT	CASSRNTGTSGREISDTQYF
TRBV7-8	once	-	15	TRBJ1-2	TGTGCCAGCAGCCTGGTTGTAGGGGATAACTATGGCTACACCTTC	CASSLVVGDNYGYTF
TRBV12-5	once	-	15	TRBJ2-7	TGTGCTAGTGCAAAAGGGGATGAATCATCCTACGAGCAGTACTTC	CASAKGDESSYEQYF
TRBV5-1	-	TRBD1	15	TRBJ1-5	TGCGCCAGCAGCTTGGCCCCGACAGGGAGTCAGCCCCAGCATTTT	CASSLAPTGSQPQHF
TRBV7-9	once	TRBD1	15	TRBJ2-3	TGTGCCAGCAGCTCTGCAGGGGGCGCGACAGATACGCAGTATTTT	CASSSAGGATDTQYF